The clone carrying this T cell receptor (beta chain) was recorded a few times. Treatment reported: oral pan-JAK inhibitor, 5-10 mg twice daily. The entry originates in a study of CD8+ T cells in alopecia areata. Study at large: Oral tofacitinib, 5 to 10 mg twice daily, was given in an open-label trial.

The CDR3 is 15 residues long. CDR1 and CDR2 (germline): SGHNT, YYREEE (reference sequence). The V and J ends lost 3 bases and 3 bases, in that order; junction bases with no gene match: 8. Reverse transcribed after extraction, RNA yielded cDNA as the sequencing template. Produced via immunoSEQ multiplex PCR; TCRdb's table is partial and in-frame only. The table records 64,000 or so clones, under 60% of them present only once. The chain joins TRBV5-4 to TRBJ2-7; 8 bases are shared with TRBD1. This TCR was recovered from a human donor with alopecia areata. The sequenced sample was CD8+ T cells sorted from blood, obtained at approximately week 36, from a patient treated with tofacitinib. CDR3 sequence reads: CASSSGPGQVYEQYF. The CDR3 DNA follows: TGTGCCAGCAGCTCCGGGCCGGGACAGGTCTACGAGCAGTACTTC.